The 4 T cell receptor beta chains in this list originate from one sample, sequenced in a study of cytomegalovirus exposure and HLA in healthy donors. The PCR contained 60 Vbeta and 13 Jbeta primers. The assay was immunoSEQ multiplex PCR, and TCRdb's table has in-frame clones only and misses some. Of fewer than 250,000 clones in the sample, over 80% were seen once. The sample consisted of PBMCs. The source is a man between 40 and 49 years old in good health and CMV-seropositive.

This clone was seen only once. The rearrangement links TRBV7-6 to TRBJ1-4; TRBD1 aligns across 9 bases. The CDR3 length is 17 residues. In germline, CDR1 is SGHVS, CDR2 FNYEAQ. The V gene end was trimmed by 4 bases and the J gene end by 0 bases; junction bases not matched to a gene: 6. CDR3 residues: CASSSWTGAATNEKLFF. Written as DNA, the CDR3 is TGTGCCAGCAGCTCTTGGACAGGGGCCGCAACTAATGAAAAACTGTTTTTT.

The J gene is TRBJ1-2, the V gene TRBV18; D might be TRBD1 (5 bases). The germline V and J ends were trimmed by 1 base and 2 bases, with 11 bases remaining between them. The length of the CDR3 is 15 residues. CDR1 KGHSH and CDR2 LQKENI come from the germline V gene. CDR3 region: CASSPLLDRNYGYTF. The CDR3, as DNA: TGTGCCAGCTCACCACTATTAGACAGAAACTATGGCTACACCTTC.

The CDR3 DNA reads TGTGCCACCAGCAGACCGGACAGGGGGACCTACGAGCAGTACTTC. It translates to CATSRPDRGTYEQYF. V is TRBV15 and J is TRBJ2-7; TRBD1 matches 10 bases. CDR3 length: 15 amino acids. The J segment lost 2 bases and the V segment lost 2 bases, leaving 3 bases of the junction unmatched. Germline V lookup: CDR1 LNHNV, CDR2 YYDKDF (reference sequence).

The chain carries TRBV28 and TRBJ2-3, with 9 bases fitting TRBD2. Germline trimming cut 5 bases from V and 4 bases from J; bases unmatched to any gene: 7. The CDR3 consists of 15 residues. Germline CDR1 is MDHEN and CDR2 is SYDVKM. The CDR3 DNA follows: TGTGCCAGCAGTCCCTTAGCGGGAGAGGCAGATACGCAGTATTTT. Translated, it gives CASSPLAGEADTQYF.